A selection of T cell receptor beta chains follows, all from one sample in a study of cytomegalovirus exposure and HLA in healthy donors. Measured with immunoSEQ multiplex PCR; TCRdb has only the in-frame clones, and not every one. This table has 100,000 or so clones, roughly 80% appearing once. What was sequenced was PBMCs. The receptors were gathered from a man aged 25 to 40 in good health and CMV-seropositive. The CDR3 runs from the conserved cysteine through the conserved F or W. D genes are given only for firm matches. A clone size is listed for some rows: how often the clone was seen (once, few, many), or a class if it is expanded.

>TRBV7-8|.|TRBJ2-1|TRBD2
TGTGCCAGCAGCTTAGACGCTAGCGGGGGGATCATGGGGCAGTTCTTC
CASSLDASGGIMGQFF
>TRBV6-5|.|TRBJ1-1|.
TGTGCCAGCAGTTATCGTCTCAAGACATCTGAAGCTTTCTTT
CASSYRLKTSEAFF
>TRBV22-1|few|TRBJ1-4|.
TGTCCTGGGAGCGCACGTCCCAGGCCTAATGAAAAACTGTTTTTT
CPGSARPRPNEKLFF
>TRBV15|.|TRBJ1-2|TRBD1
TGTGCCACCAGCAGGGGGGGAATAGACAGGGTAGCCTATGGCTACACCTTC
CATSRGGIDRVAYGYTF
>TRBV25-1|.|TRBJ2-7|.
TGTGCCAGCAGTGCCAGCGACAGGCTATCCTACGAGCAGTACTTC
CASSASDRLSYEQYF
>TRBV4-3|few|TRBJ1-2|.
TGCGCCAGCAGCCAAGATTATCCTGGCGGGGACTATGGCTACACCTTC
CASSQDYPGGDYGYTF
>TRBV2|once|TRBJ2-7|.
TGTGCCAGCAGTGAAGAGCCCCCCAGGGGAGCCCTGAGGGGCGAGCAGTACTTC
CASSEEPPRGALRGEQYF
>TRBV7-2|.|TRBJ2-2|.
TGTGCCAGCAGCTTATCTGGAGCCGGGGAGCTGTTTTTT
CASSLSGAGELFF
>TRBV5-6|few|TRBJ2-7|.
TGTGCCAGCAGCTTGAGTGGCCGCTCCTACGAGCAGTACTTC
CASSLSGRSYEQYF
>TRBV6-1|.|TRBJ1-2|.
TGTGCCAGCAGTGAATCTTCTGTTATTGGCTACACCTTC
CASSESSVIGYTF
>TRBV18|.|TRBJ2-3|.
TGTGCCAGCTCACCACCGGGACGGGGGATCACAGATACGCAGTATTTT
CASSPPGRGITDTQYF
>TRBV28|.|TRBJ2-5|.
TGTGCCAGCAGTTTATTGCGGGGTCTGGAAGAGACCCAGTACTTC
CASSLLRGLEETQYF
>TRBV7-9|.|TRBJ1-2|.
TGTGCCAGCAGCTTAGTTGGTCAGTTCTATGGCTACACCTTC
CASSLVGQFYGYTF
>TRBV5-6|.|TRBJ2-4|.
TGTGCCAGCAGCTTCGCTAGCATTCAGTACTTC
CASSFASIQYF
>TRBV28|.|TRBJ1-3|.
TGTGCCAGCAGAAACCAGGGAGGTCACGGAAACACCATATATTTT
CASRNQGGHGNTIYF
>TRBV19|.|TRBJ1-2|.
TGTGCCAGCGTCGCGGGGAGCTTTTCCTATGGCTACACCTTC
CASVAGSFSYGYTF
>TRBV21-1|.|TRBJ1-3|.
TGTGCCAGCAGCCCCCAGACAGGAAACACCATATATTTT
CASSPQTGNTIYF
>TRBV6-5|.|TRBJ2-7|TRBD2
TGTGCCAGCAGTTACCGAGGACTAGCCTCCTACGAGCAGTACTTC
CASSYRGLASYEQYF
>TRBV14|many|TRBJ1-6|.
TGTGCCAGCAGTCTGACAGCCTATAATTCACCCCTCCACTTT
CASSLTAYNSPLHF
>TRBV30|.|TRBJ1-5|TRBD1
TGTGCCTGGAGTGTCGGCAGGGGGCATATGCATCAGCCCCAGCATTTT
CAWSVGRGHMHQPQHF
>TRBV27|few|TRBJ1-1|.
TGTGCCAGCAGTTTCCGAGTTAGCACTGAAGCTTTCTTT
CASSFRVSTEAFF
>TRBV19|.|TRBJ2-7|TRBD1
TGTGCCAGTAGTAGGACAGGGACCTACGAGCAGTACTTC
CASSRTGTYEQYF
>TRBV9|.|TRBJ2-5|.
TGTGCCAGCAGCGCAACGAGCGAGACCCAGTACTTC
CASSATSETQYF
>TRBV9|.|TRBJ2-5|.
TGTGCCAGCAGCGTAGAGGACCGAGGGCAAGAGACCCAGTACTTC
CASSVEDRGQETQYF
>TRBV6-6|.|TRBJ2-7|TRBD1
TGTGCCAGCAGCACCGGGACAGGGAGCCGGGAGCAGTACTTC
CASSTGTGSREQYF
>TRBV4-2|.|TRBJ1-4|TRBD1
TGTGCCAGCAGCCAAAGGTCGCAGGGGGCTCCTAATGAAAAACTGTTTTTT
CASSQRSQGAPNEKLFF
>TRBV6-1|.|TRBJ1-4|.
TGTGCCAGCAGCCAGGCCCCAACTAATGAAAAACTGTTTTTT
CASSQAPTNEKLFF
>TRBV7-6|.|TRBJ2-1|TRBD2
TGTGCCAGCAGCTTAGAGGCTGCGGGGGGTATATATGAGCAGTTCTTC
CASSLEAAGGIYEQFF
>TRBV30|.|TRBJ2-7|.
TGTGCCTGGAGTGTACAGGTCGACGAGCAGTACTTC
CAWSVQVDEQYF
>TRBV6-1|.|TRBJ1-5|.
TGTGCCAGCACGTATAGCAATCAGCCCCAGCATTTT
CASTYSNQPQHF
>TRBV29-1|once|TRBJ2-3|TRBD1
TGCAGCGTTGGGGCGGGACAGGGGGCAGATACGCAGTATTTT
CSVGAGQGADTQYF
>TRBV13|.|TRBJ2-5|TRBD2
TGTGCCAGCAGCTCTGGACTAGCGGGGGTTCAAGAGACCCAGTACTTC
CASSSGLAGVQETQYF
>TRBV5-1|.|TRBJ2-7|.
TGCGCCAGCAGCGGAATACAGGGAAACTCCTACGAGCAGTACTTC
CASSGIQGNSYEQYF
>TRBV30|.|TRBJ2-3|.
TGTGCCTGGAGTGTCGGCACAGATACGCAGTATTTT
CAWSVGTDTQYF
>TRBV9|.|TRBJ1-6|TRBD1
TGTGCCAGCAGCGTAGCCCCCCAGGACAGGATATATAATTCACCCCTCCACTTT
CASSVAPQDRIYNSPLHF
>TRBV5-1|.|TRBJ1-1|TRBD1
TGCGCCAGCAGCTCCCCCCGGGACAGGTCGAGTACTGAAGCTTTCTTT
CASSSPRDRSSTEAFF
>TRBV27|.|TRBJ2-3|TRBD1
TGTGCCAGCAAGATGGGACAGGAATACACAGATACGCAGTATTTT
CASKMGQEYTDTQYF
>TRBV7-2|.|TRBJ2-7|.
TGTGCCAGCAGCTTAGCCCCAAGCGGTACCTACGAGCAGTACTTC
CASSLAPSGTYEQYF
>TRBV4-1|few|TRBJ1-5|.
TGCGCCAGCAGCCATCTCGATCAGCCCCAGCATTTT
CASSHLDQPQHF
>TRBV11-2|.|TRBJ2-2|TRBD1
TGTGCCAGCAGCCAACCGGACAGGGTAGGAACCGGGGAGCTGTTTTTT
CASSQPDRVGTGELFF
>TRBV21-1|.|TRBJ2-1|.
TGTGCCAGCAGCACGGGACAGCGACCGAACAATGAGCAGTTCTTC
CASSTGQRPNNEQFF
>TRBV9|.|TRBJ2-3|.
TGTGCCAGCCTGGGTAGCGGTGGTGGTACGCAGTATTTT
CASLGSGGGTQYF
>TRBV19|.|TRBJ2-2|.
TGTGCCAGTAGTATCGGGTCGGGAATGAACACCGGGGAGCTGTTTTTT
CASSIGSGMNTGELFF
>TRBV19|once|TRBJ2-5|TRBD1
TGTGCCAGTAGTGGACAGTGGGACAGCCAAGAGACCCAGTACTTC
CASSGQWDSQETQYF